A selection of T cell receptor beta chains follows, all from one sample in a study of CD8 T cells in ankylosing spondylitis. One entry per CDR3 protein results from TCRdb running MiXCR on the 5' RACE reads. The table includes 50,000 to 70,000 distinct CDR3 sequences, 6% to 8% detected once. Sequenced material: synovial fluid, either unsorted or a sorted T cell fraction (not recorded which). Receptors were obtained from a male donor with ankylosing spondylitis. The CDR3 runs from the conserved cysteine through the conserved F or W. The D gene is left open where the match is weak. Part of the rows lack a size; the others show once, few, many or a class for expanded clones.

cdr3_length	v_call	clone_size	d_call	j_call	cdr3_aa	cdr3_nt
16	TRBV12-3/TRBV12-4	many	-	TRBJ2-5	CASSPYGGRNGETQYF	TGTGCCAGCAGTCCATACGGGGGAAGAAACGGAGAGACCCAGTACTTC
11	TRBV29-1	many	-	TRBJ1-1	CSERSGTEAFF	TGCAGCGAGAGAAGTGGCACTGAAGCTTTCTTT
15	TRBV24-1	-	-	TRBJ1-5	CATSGSGPSNQPQHF	TGTGCCACCTCCGGGTCGGGACCTTCAAATCAGCCCCAGCATTTT
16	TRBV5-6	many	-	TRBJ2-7	CASSLAGGGVSYEQYF	TGTGCCAGCAGCTTGGCCGGAGGTGGAGTCTCCTACGAGCAGTACTTC
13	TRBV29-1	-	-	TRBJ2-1	CSVEPGAGREQFF	TGCAGCGTTGAACCCGGAGCGGGTCGTGAGCAGTTCTTC
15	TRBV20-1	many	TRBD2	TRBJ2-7	CSASNPIAGVYEQYF	TGCAGTGCTAGCAACCCCATAGCGGGAGTGTACGAGCAGTACTTC
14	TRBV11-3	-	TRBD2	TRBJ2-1	CASSLGGGNNEQFF	TGTGCCAGCAGCTTAGGGGGGGGGAACAATGAGCAGTTCTTC
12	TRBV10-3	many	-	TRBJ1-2	CAISDREYGYTF	TGTGCCATCAGTGACAGAGAATATGGCTACACCTTC
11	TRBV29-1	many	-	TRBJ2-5	CSCRAEETQYF	TGCAGCTGCCGGGCAGAAGAGACCCAGTACTTC
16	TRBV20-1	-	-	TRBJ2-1	CSANGLVTSSYNEQFF	TGCAGTGCTAATGGTTTAGTAACTAGCTCCTACAATGAGCAGTTCTTC
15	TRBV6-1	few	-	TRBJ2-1	CASSANRENYNEQFF	TGTGCCAGCAGTGCCAACAGGGAAAACTACAATGAGCAGTTCTTC
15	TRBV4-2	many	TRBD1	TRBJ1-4	CASSQIGQGSEKLFF	TGTGCCAGCAGCCAAATAGGACAGGGTAGCGAAAAACTGTTTTTT
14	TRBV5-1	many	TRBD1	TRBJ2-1	CASSSGQGMNEQFF	TGCGCCAGCAGCTCCGGACAGGGTATGAATGAGCAGTTCTTC
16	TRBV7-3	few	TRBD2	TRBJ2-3	CASSFTSGRGTDTQYF	TGTGCCAGCAGCTTTACTAGCGGGAGAGGCACAGATACGCAGTATTTT
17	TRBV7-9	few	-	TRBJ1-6	CASSLGDVALRESPLHF	TGTGCCAGCAGCTTAGGGGACGTTGCCTTAAGGGAGTCACCCCTCCACTTT
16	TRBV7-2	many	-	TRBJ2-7	CASSFMGGGGVDEQYF	TGTGCCAGCAGCTTCATGGGGGGCGGCGGGGTCGACGAGCAGTACTTC